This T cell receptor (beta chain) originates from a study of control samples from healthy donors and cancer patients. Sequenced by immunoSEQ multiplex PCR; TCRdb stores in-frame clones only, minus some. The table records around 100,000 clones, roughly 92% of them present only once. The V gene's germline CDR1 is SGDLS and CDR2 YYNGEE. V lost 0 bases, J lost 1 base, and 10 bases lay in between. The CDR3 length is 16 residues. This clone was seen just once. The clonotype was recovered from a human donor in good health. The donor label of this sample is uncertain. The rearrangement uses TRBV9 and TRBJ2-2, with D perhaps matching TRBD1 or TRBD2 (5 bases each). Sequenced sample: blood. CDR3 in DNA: TGTGCCAGCAGCGTAGTTCTTGGGGGGAACACCGGGGAGCTGTTTTTT. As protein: CASSVVLGGNTGELFF.